One and the same sample provided the 20 T cell receptor beta chains below, sequenced in a study of blood T cell repertoires in COVID-19. Produced via immunoSEQ multiplex PCR; TCRdb's table is partial and in-frame only. The sample records 350,000 to 450,000 clones, 80% to 90% being singletons. The sample comprised peripheral blood. The source is a woman aged 60 to 75 with COVID-19, enrolled during active disease.

CDR3 DNA sequence: TGTGCCAGCAGCTTAGGCTTAGGGCAGGGTGAAGCTTTCTTT. Translating gives CASSLGLGQGEAFF. The chain combines TRBV13 with TRBJ1-1; D may be TRBD1 (5 bases). The CDR3 totals 14 residues. V lost 0 bases and J 7 bases, leaving 12 bases between the germline ends. CDR1 and CDR2 (germline): PRHDT, FYEKMQ (reference sequence).

The chain uses TRBV2 and TRBJ2-7, with 13 bases identical to TRBD2. The CDR3 is 15 residues long. Germline V gene data show CDR1 as SNHLY and CDR2 as FYNNEI. V lost 7 bases and J lost 2; bases outside the gene matches: 5. In nucleotides, the CDR3 is TGTGCCAGCACGGCGGGACTAGCGGGGACCTACGAGCAGTACTTC. The encoded protein is CASTAGLAGTYEQYF. Filled out from reference TRBV2 and TRBJ2-7, the complete variable domain reads EPEVTQTPSHQVTQMGQEVILRCVPISNHLYFYWYRQILGQKVEFLVSFYNNEISEKSEIFDDQFSVERPDGSNFTLKIRSTKLEDSAMYFCASTAGLAGTYEQYFGPGTRLTVT.

The rearrangement uses TRBV11-2 and TRBJ1-1; D is perhaps TRBD1 (5 bases). Germline V gives CDR1 SGHAT, CDR2 FQNNGV. The V and J ends lost 6 bases and 0 bases respectively, with 14 bases between them. The CDR3 totals 15 residues. This CDR3 reads CASSPTAGMNTEAFF. For the CDR3, the DNA is TGTGCCAGCAGTCCGACGGCAGGGATGAACACTGAAGCTTTCTTT.

The chain recombines TRBV7-8 with TRBJ1-2; perhaps TRBD1 as D (5 bases). The CDR3 is 15 amino acids. CDR1 and CDR2 (germline): SGHVS, FQNEAQ. Between the trimmed V and J ends, which lost 1 base and 7 bases, there was a span of 16 bases. For the CDR3, the DNA is TGTGCCAGCAGCTTAGATCTCTCAGGGTCGAGTGGCTACACCTTC. Protein: CASSLDLSGSSGYTF.

In DNA, the CDR3 is TGTGCCAGCAGCCGTGGACAGGGGGACTATGGCTACACCTTC. Translation: CASSRGQGDYGYTF. The chain carries TRBV7-3 and TRBJ1-2; 10 positions match TRBD1. The CDR3 length is 14 residues. Trimming took 5 bases from V and 3 from J; bases not matched to a gene: 3. CDR1 and CDR2 from the germline V gene are SGHTA and FQGTGA.

This chain connects TRBV6-5 to TRBJ2-2, with 7 positions matching TRBD1. The CDR3 is made up of 14 amino acids. J was trimmed by 7 bases and V by 4 bases; bases with no gene match: 6. Per the germline V gene, CDR1 is MNHEY and CDR2 is SVGAGI. The chain's CDR3 is CASSLRGPDGELFF. The CDR3 nucleotides read TGTGCCAGCAGTTTGAGGGGGCCGGACGGGGAGCTGTTTTTT.

J is TRBJ1-1 and V is TRBV6-2 or TRBV6-3; the match to TRBD1 covers 9 bases. Germline-derived CDR1 and CDR2 are MNHEY and SVGEGT. The CDR3 extends over 16 amino acids. V lost 5 bases, J lost 5 bases, and 12 bases stayed unmatched. CDR3 amino acids: CASSDLQGAVYTEAFF. The DNA for the CDR3 is TGTGCCAGCAGTGACCTACAGGGGGCGGTTTATACTGAAGCTTTCTTT.

This sequence joins TRBV2 and TRBJ2-3; D is perhaps TRBD1 (6 bases). The CDR3 sequence is 13 residues long. The V and J ends lost 6 bases and 2 bases respectively, with 9 bases between them. In germline, CDR1 is SNHLY, CDR2 FYNNEI. Here the CDR3 reads CASRQGITDTQYF. The CDR3 nucleotides read TGTGCCAGCAGGCAGGGGATCACAGATACGCAGTATTTT.

The V call is TRBV12-3 or TRBV12-4, the J call TRBJ2-7; 8 bases are a match to TRBD1. This CDR3 is 12 amino acids long. With 10 bases clipped from V and 3 bases from J, the junction kept 5 bases outside the gene matches. The CDR3 here is CATGGQVYEQYF. The CDR3 DNA is TGTGCCACCGGGGGACAGGTCTACGAGCAGTACTTC.

The J gene is TRBJ2-1, the V gene TRBV5-1, with 10 bases fitting TRBD2. The germline CDR1 and CDR2 sequences are SGHRS and YFSETQ. The length of the CDR3 is 15 residues. V gave up 5 bases and J gave up 9 bases; unmatched junction bases: 11. In DNA, the CDR3 is TGCGCCAGCAGGGAAGCGGGGGGGCCGGAGGGTGAGCAGTTCTTC. Translated, it gives CASREAGGPEGEQFF.

This clone was seen a single time. The chain recombines TRBV6-1 with TRBJ1-6; D possibly corresponds to TRBD1 (6 bases). There are 16 residues in the CDR3. The germline gives CDR1 MNHNS, CDR2 SASEGT. V was cut by 2 bases and J by 0 bases, with 8 bases left in between. The CDR3 here is CASSERGTSYNSPLHF. The DNA for the CDR3 is TGTGCCAGCAGTGAAAGGGGGACCTCCTATAATTCACCCCTCCACTTT.

This sequence joins TRBV19 and TRBJ1-1; D uncertain. Per germline, CDR1 LNHDA and CDR2 SQIVND (reference sequence). The CDR3 loop spans 12 amino acids. Trimming cost V 0 bases and J 6 bases, with 5 bases left between them. CDR3 nucleotide sequence: TGTGCCAGTAGTATAGACAGGTCTGAAGCTTTCTTT. It yields the protein CASSIDRSEAFF.

The rearrangement links TRBV13 to TRBJ1-3; 10 bases fit TRBD1. Germline V gene data show CDR1 as PRHDT and CDR2 as FYEKMQ (reference sequence). The length of the CDR3 is 16 residues. With V trimmed by 4 bases and J by 0 bases, 3 bases remained unmatched. The CDR3 spells CASSSRDRGSGNTIYF. CDR3 nucleotide sequence: TGTGCCAGCAGCTCCCGGGACAGGGGCTCTGGAAACACCATATATTTT.

The rearrangement links TRBV7-8 to TRBJ2-7; D call uncertain. The CDR3 has 18 amino acids. V lost 1 base and J lost 0, with 19 bases in between. Germline CDR1 reads SGHVS; CDR2 reads FQNEAQ. CDR3 in DNA: TGTGCCAGCAGCTTAGGCCGCCGCGTCCGGCGGTCCTCCTACGAGCAGTACTTC. Translation: CASSLGRRVRRSSYEQYF. Supplemented by reference TRBV7-8 and TRBJ2-7, the full variable domain reads GAGVSQSPRYKVAKRGQDVALRCDPISGHVSLFWYQQALGQGPEFLTYFQNEAQLDKSGLPSDRFFAERPEGSVSTLKIQRTQQEDSAVYLCASSLGRRVRRSSYEQYFGPGTRLTVT.

The chain links TRBV5-4 to TRBJ1-6, with D possibly matching TRBD1 (6 bases). The V gene's germline CDR1 is SGHNT and CDR2 YYREEE (reference sequence). The CDR3 spans 15 residues. The germline V and J ends were trimmed by 4 bases and 8 bases, with 16 bases remaining between them. CDR3 sequence reads: CASSREQGMDSPLHF. In DNA, the CDR3 is TGTGCCAGCAGCAGGGAACAGGGAATGGATTCACCCCTCCACTTT.

The J gene is TRBJ1-2, the V gene TRBV30; D is perhaps TRBD1 (5 bases). V was shortened by 5 bases and J by 8 bases, with 18 bases between the two germline ends. There are 13 residues in the CDR3. From germline, CDR1 is GTSNPN and CDR2 SVGIG (reference sequence). CDR3 sequence: CAWSGGSGWGYTF. In DNA, the CDR3 is TGTGCCTGGTCTGGGGGGAGTGGCTGGGGCTACACCTTC.

This chain uses TRBV9 with TRBJ2-2; possible D gene TRBD1, 5 bases. The CDR3 consists of 16 residues. V dropped 3 bases and J dropped 1 base, with 13 bases sitting between them. Germline assignment: CDR1 SGDLS and CDR2 YYNGEE. CDR3 in DNA: TGTGCCAGCAGCGAGGGGAAGGGCGGGAACACCGGGGAGCTGTTTTTT. Amino acids: CASSEGKGGNTGELFF. The entire variable domain, with the rest obtained from reference TRBV9 and TRBJ2-2, is as follows: DSGVTQTPKHLITATGQRVTLRCSPRSGDLSVYWYQQSLDQGLQFLIQYYNGEERAKGNILERFSAQQFPDLHSELNLSSLELGDSALYFCASSEGKGGNTGELFFGEGSRLTVL.

This CDR3 is CASSAIRGTGELFF. Here the CDR3 DNA reads TGTGCCAGCAGCGCCATCCGGGGCACCGGGGAGCTGTTTTTT. The V call is TRBV7-3, the J call TRBJ2-2; D possibly corresponds to TRBD2 (5 bases). V lost 5 bases and J 4 bases, leaving 11 bases between the germline ends. This CDR3 region has 14 residues. CDR1 is SGHTA, CDR2 FQGTGA, per germline.

J is TRBJ2-2 and V is TRBV9; 7 bases align to TRBD1. The V and J ends lost 3 bases and 3 bases, in that order; junction bases with no gene match: 11. This CDR3 is built from 17 residues. Germline V gene lookup returns CDR1 SGDLS and CDR2 YYNGEE. The DNA of the CDR3 is TGTGCCAGCAGCGGTGCAGGGACAGTTATCGACACCGGGGAGCTGTTTTTT. This translates into CASSGAGTVIDTGELFF.

This sequence joins TRBV6-2 or TRBV6-3 and TRBJ1-3, with 7 bases fitting TRBD1. The CDR3 sequence is 14 residues long. Germline trimming cut 5 bases from V and 4 bases from J; bases unmatched to any gene: 5. Germline CDR1 is MNHEY and CDR2 is SVGEGT. As DNA, the CDR3 is TGTGCCAGCAGTACCGACAGGGACGGAAACACCATATATTTT. Translating it yields CASSTDRDGNTIYF.